This T cell receptor beta chain stems from a study of long-term antiretroviral therapy in people with HIV. Study at large: A decade or so separates the oldest specimens from the later 2015 immediate-ART recommendation.

Assay version v3.0 of immunoSEQ was used, and it was run at survey level. Assay: immunoSEQ multiplex PCR; the TCRdb copy retains only in-frame clones and omits some. Here the sample spans 28,000 or so clones, less than 90% being singletons. Per germline, CDR1 SGHAT and CDR2 FQNNGV. The CDR3 runs to 15 residues. With 5 bases removed from V and 3 bases from J, the gap between germline ends came to 13 bases. For each donor, at least one pre-ART and at least two post-ART PBMC samples were available. HIV-positive participants were all treated in the United States. Specimen: unsorted PBMCs, collected 0.4 years after starting antiretroviral therapy. The gene calls are TRBV11-2 and TRBJ1-4, with D perhaps TRBD1 (5 bases). This receptor was identified in a man between 18 and 29 years old with HIV. In nucleotides, the CDR3 is TGTGCCAGCAGCCCCGTTTGGGGGTCTAATGAAAAACTGTTTTTT. This encodes CASSPVWGSNEKLFF.